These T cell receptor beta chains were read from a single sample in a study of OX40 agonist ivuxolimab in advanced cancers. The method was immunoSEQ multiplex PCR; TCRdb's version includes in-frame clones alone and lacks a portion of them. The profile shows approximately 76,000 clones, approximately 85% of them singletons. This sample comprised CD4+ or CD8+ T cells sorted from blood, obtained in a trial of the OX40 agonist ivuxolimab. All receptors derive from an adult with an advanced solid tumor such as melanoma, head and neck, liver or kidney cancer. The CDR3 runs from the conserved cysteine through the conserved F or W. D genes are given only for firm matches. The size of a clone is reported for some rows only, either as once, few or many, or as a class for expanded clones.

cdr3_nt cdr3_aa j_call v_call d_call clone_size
TGCGCCAGCAGCTTGGCCTTTGGAGAGATCCCCTACGAGCAGTACTTC CASSLAFGEIPYEQYF TRBJ2-7 TRBV5-1 NA NA
TGTGCCAGTGCCTGGACAGGGGGTGTCGGTCAGCCCCAGCATTTT CASAWTGGVGQPQHF TRBJ1-5 TRBV19 TRBD1 few
TGTGCCAGTAGTATAGACAAGACAGCTACTAGCAATCAGCCCCAGCATTTT CASSIDKTATSNQPQHF TRBJ1-5 TRBV19 NA NA
TGTGCCAGCAGCTTAGCGAGGGGCCTTGGGTACAATGAGCAGTTCTTC CASSLARGLGYNEQFF TRBJ2-1 TRBV7-9 NA NA
TGTGCCAGCACCGGACAGGCCGGAAACACCATATATTTT CASTGQAGNTIYF TRBJ1-3 TRBV2 TRBD1 NA
TGTGCCAGCAGCGTAGATGGGACAGGGGTCGACGAGCAGTACTTC CASSVDGTGVDEQYF TRBJ2-7 TRBV9 TRBD1 NA
TGTGCCATCAGTGGCTCCTCGGGACAGGGGATGGGTGAGCAGTACTTC CAISGSSGQGMGEQYF TRBJ2-7 TRBV10-3 TRBD1 NA
TGTGCCAGTAGTAGTTGGGTCGGTAGCGGAAGCACAGATACGCAGTATTTT CASSSWVGSGSTDTQYF TRBJ2-3 TRBV19 NA NA
TGCAGCCTCACCGGCAGGCAAGAACGGGACCCGGCCTACAATGAGCAGTTCTTC CSLTGRQERDPAYNEQFF TRBJ2-1 TRBV29-1 NA few
TGTGCCAGCAGCTTAGACCGTGTGGCAGGACCCTACACCTTC CASSLDRVAGPYTF TRBJ1-2 TRBV11-2 NA NA
TGCGCCAGCAGCTTGACTAGCGGGAGGTCGGGGACCGGGGAGCTGTTTTTT CASSLTSGRSGTGELFF TRBJ2-2 TRBV5-1 TRBD2 NA
TGTGCCAGTAGTATAGGGACAGTCTACAATGAGCAGTTCTTC CASSIGTVYNEQFF TRBJ2-1 TRBV19 NA NA
TGCGCCAGCACCCGATACACTAGCGAACAAGAGACCCAGTACTTC CASTRYTSEQETQYF TRBJ2-5 TRBV5-1 TRBD2 NA
TGTGCCAGCAGCTTAGGCCTTTCCTCCTACAATGAGCAGTTCTTC CASSLGLSSYNEQFF TRBJ2-1 TRBV11-2 NA NA
TGTGCCAGCAGCGGCTGGACTAGCGGGGACTACAATGAGCAGTTCTTC CASSGWTSGDYNEQFF TRBJ2-1 TRBV9 TRBD2 NA
TGTGCCAGCAGACTATTAGGGGGTGACAATGAGCAGTTCTTC CASRLLGGDNEQFF TRBJ2-1 TRBV6-6 NA NA
TGTGCCATCAGTGAGTCGGGACAGGGAAGGGATAATGAGCAGTTCTTC CAISESGQGRDNEQFF TRBJ2-1 TRBV10-3 TRBD1 NA
TGTGCCAGCAGCGTGCGGGAGGACCTCTCCTACGAGCAGTACTTC CASSVREDLSYEQYF TRBJ2-7 TRBV9 TRBD2 NA
TGTGCCAGCGCGAACTATGGCTACACCTTC CASANYGYTF TRBJ1-2 TRBV6-1 NA NA
TGCGCCAGCAGCCCTGGGGACAGGGCGGGCGAGCAGTACTTC CASSPGDRAGEQYF TRBJ2-7 TRBV5-1 TRBD1 NA
TGTGCCAGCAGCCATCCGACAGGGGGCGTCCCTGGGGCCAACGTCCTGACTTTC CASSHPTGGVPGANVLTF TRBJ2-6 TRBV7-9 TRBD1 NA
TGTGCCAGCAGCTTAGCGACAGGGACTGGCACAGATACGCAGTATTTT CASSLATGTGTDTQYF TRBJ2-3 TRBV7-2 NA NA
TGTGCCAGCAGCCGAGGTGGGACTTCGGGTTCACCCCTCCACTTT CASSRGGTSGSPLHF TRBJ1-6 TRBV5-4 NA NA
TGCGCCAGCAGCCAAGATCTAGGCACGTATGCAACTAATGAAAAACTGTTTTTT CASSQDLGTYATNEKLFF TRBJ1-4 TRBV4-3 NA NA
TGTGCCAGCTCACCAGGACTAGCGGGGACCTACAATGAGCAGTTCTTC CASSPGLAGTYNEQFF TRBJ2-1 TRBV18 TRBD2 NA
TGCGCCAGCTCGACGGGGGAACGCAATCAGCCCCAGCATTTT CASSTGERNQPQHF TRBJ1-5 TRBV5-1 NA NA
TGTGCCAGCAGGCCTCCTACAGGGGGAAGAGATGGCTACACCTTC CASRPPTGGRDGYTF TRBJ1-2 TRBV6-5 TRBD1 NA
TGTGCCAGCAGCTTCCAGACTAGCGGGGGGTACAATGAGCAGTTCTTC CASSFQTSGGYNEQFF TRBJ2-1 TRBV11-2 TRBD2 NA
TGTGCCACCCGCGAGGAAGGCAGGGAAAAACTGTTTTTT CATREEGREKLFF TRBJ1-4 TRBV27 NA NA
TGTGCCAGCAGTGACGGGACTAGCGGGAGAGGTGAGCAGTTCTTC CASSDGTSGRGEQFF TRBJ2-1 TRBV6-4 TRBD2 NA
TGTGCCAGCGCAACAGGGGCCAGCAATCAGCCCCAGCATTTT CASATGASNQPQHF TRBJ1-5 TRBV19 TRBD1 few
TGTGCCTGGAGTCTCAGCGGGGCCTCCTACAATGAGCAGTTCTTC CAWSLSGASYNEQFF TRBJ2-1 TRBV30 TRBD2 NA
TGCAGCGTTGACGGCAGGGGGCAGGTTGGCTACACCTTC CSVDGRGQVGYTF TRBJ1-2 TRBV29-1 TRBD1 NA
TGTGCCAGCAGTTTCGTAGCCAGGGTGGCCACAGATACGCAGTATTTT CASSFVARVATDTQYF TRBJ2-3 TRBV27 NA NA
TGTGCCAGCTCACCGAAGACTAGCGGCCAAGAGACCCAGTACTTC CASSPKTSGQETQYF TRBJ2-5 TRBV18 TRBD2 NA
TGTGCCAGCAGCTTTGGGGAAACGACAGGGAGTGGCTACACCTTC CASSFGETTGSGYTF TRBJ1-2 TRBV7-2 TRBD1 NA
TGTGCCAGCAGCTTAAAGGGTAATGAGCAGTTCTTC CASSLKGNEQFF TRBJ2-1 TRBV7-9 NA NA
TGTGCCAGCAGCTTAGCGGGAGCGGGAGGCAATCAGCCCCAGCATTTT CASSLAGAGGNQPQHF TRBJ1-5 TRBV7-8 NA NA
TGTGCCAGCAGCCAAGATACTAGCGGGAGTTACGAGCAGTACTTC CASSQDTSGSYEQYF TRBJ2-7 TRBV4-2 TRBD2 NA
TGTGCCAGCAGTACACGAAGGGGAAACACTGAAGCTTTCTTT CASSTRRGNTEAFF TRBJ1-1 TRBV27 NA NA
TGCGCCAGCAGCCCTGAGGGCACCAATAATTCACCCCTCCACTTT CASSPEGTNNSPLHF TRBJ1-6 TRBV5-1 NA NA
TGTGCCAGCACCCGAAAGGTGGGACAGGGAGGTGGCGAGCAGTACTTC CASTRKVGQGGGEQYF TRBJ2-7 TRBV7-1 TRBD1 once
TGTGCCAGTAGGGTATCCGACAGGGGACCCAATCAGCCCCAGCATTTT CASRVSDRGPNQPQHF TRBJ1-5 TRBV19 TRBD1 few
TGTGCCAGCAGCGTAGGGAGGGGGGCCTACAATGAGCAGTTCTTC CASSVGRGAYNEQFF TRBJ2-1 TRBV9 NA NA
TGTGCCAGCAGCCGAGAGCAGAGTGGAAAACTGTTTTTT CASSREQSGKLFF TRBJ1-4 TRBV7-8 NA NA
TGTGCCAGCAGCAAAGGGACAGGGGAGGATGCTTTCTTT CASSKGTGEDAFF TRBJ1-1 TRBV5-4 TRBD1 NA
TGTGCCAGCAGCAGACGACAGGGGTACGAGCAGTACTTC CASSRRQGYEQYF TRBJ2-7 TRBV9 TRBD1 NA
TGTGCCAGCAGCCCGATCAGGGGCGGGGGGACTGAAGCTTTCTTT CASSPIRGGGTEAFF TRBJ1-1 TRBV7-9 NA NA
TGCGCCAGCAGTCTCCAGGGTGGCACAGATACGCAGTATTTT CASSLQGGTDTQYF TRBJ2-3 TRBV5-1 NA NA
TGTGCCATCGGAGAAACTAGCGGCCCCTACGAGCAGTACTTC CAIGETSGPYEQYF TRBJ2-7 TRBV10-3 TRBD2 NA
TGCGCCAGCAGCCCCCGCGCAGGGATGAACACTGAAGCTTTCTTT CASSPRAGMNTEAFF TRBJ1-1 TRBV5-1 NA once
TGTGCCAGCAGCTTAGGCGGACAGCCTTACAATGAGCAGTTCTTC CASSLGGQPYNEQFF TRBJ2-1 TRBV7-8 NA few